This is a list of T cell receptor beta chains from one sample in a study of post-analysis software for immune sequencing data. TCRdb re-called the PCR reads with MiXCR, one entry per CDR3 protein. The sample lists some 800,000 distinct CDR3 sequences; about 43% were seen once. Input material: blood. These receptors were taken from a girl between 5 and 17 years old with multiple sclerosis. Both conserved end residues are part of each CDR3. Fields, in order: J gene, clone size, V gene, D gene, CDR3 protein, CDR3 DNA. A D gene is named only where the DNA matches it firmly. Clone size is not always given. Where it is, it says once, few, many or a class for expanded clones.

>TRBJ2-5|many|TRBV10-3|TRBD2
CAISDRRLAGEGETQYF
TGTGCCATCAGTGATCGGAGACTAGCGGGAGAGGGAGAGACCCAGTACTTC
>TRBJ1-2|-|TRBV13|-
CASKMYGLRAGGYTF
TGTGCCAGCAAGATGTACGGGCTACGGGCAGGTGGCTACACCTTC
>TRBJ2-1|-|TRBV20-1|TRBD1
CSARDVGATGAGETQFF
TGCAGTGCTAGAGATGTGGGGGCGACAGGGGCTGGAGAGACCCAGTTCTTC
>TRBJ2-7|-|TRBV19|-
CASSIRGDQPTYEQYF
TGTGCCAGTAGTATCCGAGGCGACCAGCCTACCTACGAGCAGTACTTC
>TRBJ2-1|-|TRBV9|-
CASGRGASSYNEQFF
TGTGCCAGCGGGCGCGGGGCCTCCTCCTACAATGAGCAGTTCTTC
>TRBJ2-5|-|TRBV3-1|TRBD2
CASSHARLAGGTQYF
TGTGCCAGCAGCCATGCGAGACTAGCGGGAGGAACTCAGTACTTC
>TRBJ2-7|few|TRBV7-2|TRBD1
CASSRDRVLGGGYEQYF
TGTGCCAGCAGCCGGGACAGGGTGTTGGGGGGAGGCTACGAGCAGTACTTC
>TRBJ2-7|-|TRBV6-2/TRBV6-3|TRBD1
CASGTLGQGHHEQYF
TGTGCCAGCGGGACCCTGGGACAGGGGCATCACGAGCAGTACTTC
>TRBJ1-2|-|TRBV2|TRBD1
CASSARTGEPYYGYTF
TGTGCCAGCAGTGCGCGCACAGGGGAACCTTACTATGGTTACACCTTC
>TRBJ1-2|-|TRBV27|TRBD1
CASSLTGSQLGNYGYTF
TGTGCCAGCAGTCTGACAGGGAGCCAATTGGGAAACTATGGCTACACCTTC
>TRBJ1-4|-|TRBV7-9|-
CASGDRRGSTNEKLFF
TGTGCCAGCGGAGATAGGAGGGGGTCAACTAATGAAAAACTGTTTTTT
>TRBJ2-3|-|TRBV7-9|TRBD2
CASSLRRREHTGTDTQYF
TGTGCCAGCAGCTTACGGAGGCGGGAGCACACCGGGACAGATACGCAGTATTTT
>TRBJ2-4|-|TRBV10-3|-
CAISESNHGRRGAKNIQYF
TGTGCCATCAGTGAGTCAAACCACGGGCGGAGGGGAGCCAAAAACATTCAGTACTTC
>TRBJ2-7|-|TRBV3-1|-
CASSQRAEASYEQYF
TGTGCCAGCAGCCAAAGGGCCGAGGCATCCTACGAGCAGTACTTC
>TRBJ1-1|few|TRBV27|TRBD1
CASSKDRDTEAFF
TGTGCCAGCAGTAAGGACAGGGACACTGAAGCTTTCTTT
>TRBJ2-7|few|TRBV28|-
CASSSRRADLYEQYF
TGTGCCAGCAGTTCAAGGAGGGCCGATCTCTACGAGCAGTACTTC
>TRBJ2-7|-|TRBV29-1|TRBD1
CSVEQGALGEQYF
TGCAGCGTGGAACAGGGGGCTCTGGGGGAGCAGTACTTC
>TRBJ2-1|-|TRBV28|-
CATADGYNEQFF
TGTGCCACCGCCGACGGCTACAATGAGCAGTTCTTC
>TRBJ2-3|few|TRBV7-6|-
CASSLANTDTQYF
TGTGCCAGCAGCTTAGCCAACACAGATACGCAGTATTTT
>TRBJ2-3|-|TRBV12-3/TRBV12-4|-
CASSLDGRGTDTQYF
TGTGCCAGCAGTTTAGACGGGCGAGGGACAGATACGCAGTATTTT
>TRBJ2-1|few|TRBV3-1|-
CASSQELGKNEQFF
TGTGCCAGCAGCCAAGAGCTCGGGAAGAATGAGCAGTTCTTC
>TRBJ2-1|-|TRBV4-3|-
CASSHERNSGNEQFF
TGCGCCAGCAGCCACGAGCGTAATAGCGGAAATGAGCAGTTCTTC
>TRBJ2-1|-|TRBV7-8|TRBD2
CASSLLIVNSGSGNEQFF
TGTGCCAGCAGCTTACTTATTGTAAATAGCGGGAGTGGAAATGAGCAGTTCTTC
>TRBJ2-7|few|TRBV7-2|-
CASSLGAMVGSYEQYF
TGTGCCAGCAGCTTGGGGGCCATGGTCGGCTCCTACGAGCAGTACTTC
>TRBJ2-3|few|TRBV20-1|TRBD2
CSASSFVAGGVGTDTQYF
TGCAGTGCTTCCTCATTCGTAGCGGGAGGGGTTGGGACAGATACGCAGTATTTT
>TRBJ1-5|-|TRBV12-3/TRBV12-4|TRBD1
CASSSGQYSNQPQHF
TGTGCCAGCAGTTCGGGACAGTATAGCAATCAGCCCCAGCATTTT
>TRBJ2-4|-|TRBV29-1|-
CSVEIGLAKNIQYF
TGCAGCGTTGAAATAGGCCTAGCCAAAAACATTCAGTACTTC
>TRBJ2-4|few|TRBV11-1|-
CASSITLGPGGNIQYF
TGTGCCAGCAGCATCACCTTAGGGCCAGGGGGGAACATTCAGTACTTC
>TRBJ2-1|-|TRBV12-3/TRBV12-4|-
CASSPDYSNEQFF
TGTGCCAGCAGTCCGGACTATAGCAATGAGCAGTTCTTC
>TRBJ2-7|many|TRBV27|-
CASSLWGGEQYF
TGTGCCAGCAGCTTATGGGGCGGCGAGCAGTACTTC
>TRBJ1-5|-|TRBV27|-
CASSLSGTFSNQPQHF
TGTGCCAGCAGTTTGTCAGGGACATTTAGCAATCAGCCCCAGCATTTT
>TRBJ1-2|few|TRBV12-3/TRBV12-4|-
CASSSPGLHYGYTF
TGTGCCAGCAGTTCCCCTGGACTTCACTATGGCTACACCTTC
>TRBJ2-4|few|TRBV12-3/TRBV12-4|TRBD1
CASSGPGQGAAGGKNIQYF
TGTGCCAGCAGTGGTCCGGGACAGGGGGCGGCTGGTGGCAAAAACATTCAGTACTTC
>TRBJ2-7|few|TRBV6-1|TRBD2
CASSLAGDPGQYF
TGTGCCAGCAGTTTAGCGGGAGATCCTGGGCAGTACTTC
>TRBJ1-6|-|TRBV12-3/TRBV12-4|-
CASSPGQRQRGYNSPLHF
TGTGCCAGCAGCCCGGGACAACGACAAAGGGGATATAATTCACCCCTCCACTTT
>TRBJ2-7|few|TRBV5-1|-
CASAPGPYYEQYF
TGCGCCAGCGCCCCCGGGCCCTACTACGAGCAGTACTTC
>TRBJ2-3|-|TRBV14|TRBD2
CASSQEGAGVETDTQYF
TGTGCCAGCAGCCAAGAGGGTGCGGGAGTGGAAACAGATACGCAGTATTTT
>TRBJ2-7|-|TRBV28|TRBD1
CASSFQRDRGSYEQYF
TGTGCCAGCAGTTTTCAGAGGGACAGGGGGTCCTACGAGCAGTACTTC
>TRBJ2-1|-|TRBV6-2/TRBV6-3|TRBD2
CASSNPTSGSWNEQFF
TGTGCCAGCAGCAACCCAACTAGCGGGAGTTGGAATGAGCAGTTCTTC
>TRBJ2-1|few|TRBV4-3|TRBD1
CASSGQGLGNEQFF
TGCGCCAGCAGCGGACAGGGACTTGGCAATGAGCAGTTCTTC
>TRBJ2-5|few|TRBV7-8|-
CASSLVADYLQETQYF
TGTGCCAGCAGCTTAGTGGCCGACTACCTCCAAGAGACCCAGTACTTC
>TRBJ2-1|few|TRBV12-3/TRBV12-4|-
CASSFSGLYNEQFF
TGTGCCAGCAGTTTTTCGGGACTCTACAATGAGCAGTTCTTC
>TRBJ2-7|-|TRBV6-2/TRBV6-3|-
CASNARPYYEQYF
TGTGCCAGCAATGCTCGACCCTACTACGAGCAGTACTTC
>TRBJ2-3|-|TRBV4-3|TRBD2
CASSQPGGNTQYF
TGCGCCAGCAGCCAACCCGGGGGGAATACGCAGTATTTT
>TRBJ2-1|-|TRBV20-1|TRBD2
CNAQTSGPSFGEQFF
TGCAATGCTCAGACTAGCGGGCCATCTTTCGGTGAGCAGTTCTTC
>TRBJ2-5|-|TRBV7-2|TRBD2
CASQTSGSQETQYF
TGTGCCAGCCAGACTAGCGGGAGCCAAGAGACCCAGTACTTC
>TRBJ2-7|-|TRBV2|TRBD1
CASSDYRGRPSYEQYF
TGTGCCAGCAGTGATTATAGGGGGCGCCCCTCCTACGAGCAGTACTTC
>TRBJ2-5|few|TRBV14|-
CASSQGGTLLAETQYF
TGTGCCAGCAGCCAGGGTGGGACTCTACTGGCGGAGACCCAGTACTTC
>TRBJ1-5|-|TRBV27|-
CASSGTLNQPQHF
TGTGCCAGCAGCGGGACTCTTAATCAGCCCCAGCATTTT
>TRBJ2-3|few|TRBV12-3/TRBV12-4|TRBD2
CASRRTSGSVDTQYF
TGTGCCAGCAGGCGGACTAGCGGGAGTGTGGATACGCAGTATTTT
>TRBJ2-7|-|TRBV6-2/TRBV6-3|TRBD1
CASSAFPGQGIPYEQYF
TGTGCCAGCAGTGCATTTCCGGGACAGGGGATACCCTACGAGCAGTACTTC
>TRBJ2-7|few|TRBV9|TRBD2
CASSVGDGGRKSYEQYF
TGTGCCAGCAGCGTAGGGGATGGCGGGAGGAAATCCTACGAGCAGTACTTC
>TRBJ2-1|once|TRBV12-3/TRBV12-4|-
CASSFVLNNEQFF
TGTGCCAGCAGTTTCGTCCTGAACAATGAGCAGTTCTTC
>TRBJ2-7|few|TRBV29-1|-
CSVEGLLAGEQYF
TGCAGCGTTGAGGGCCTCCTAGCAGGAGAGCAGTACTTC
>TRBJ2-3|-|TRBV7-6|TRBD2
CASSPRAGGSTDTQYF
TGTGCCAGCAGCCCCCGGGCGGGAGGGAGCACAGATACGCAGTATTTT
>TRBJ2-6|few|TRBV20-1|-
CSAPTVGGANVLTF
TGCAGTGCTCCAACAGTCGGCGGGGCCAACGTCCTGACTTTC
>TRBJ2-7|-|TRBV28|-
CASSQPTYEQYF
TGTGCCAGCAGTCAACCCACCTACGAGCAGTACTTC
>TRBJ2-5|-|TRBV7-2|TRBD2
CASSLGSGVVETQYF
TGTGCCAGCAGCTTAGGTAGCGGGGTGGTAGAGACCCAGTACTTC
>TRBJ2-5|few|TRBV5-5|TRBD1
CASSLSAQGKTQYF
TGTGCCAGCAGCTTGTCGGCACAGGGGAAGACCCAGTACTTC
>TRBJ2-7|few|TRBV7-9|TRBD1
CASSSLRDRGPYEQYF
TGTGCCAGCAGCTCCCTCCGGGACAGGGGGCCCTACGAGCAGTACTTC